Here is one T cell receptor beta chain with its context. What antigen it recognizes has not been identified. Base qualities are not at hand, and no much larger clone is one base apart. The treatment or condition label on this specimen signifies: randomized to nivolumab then ipilimumab (arm A) or the reverse (arm B). Prior DNA-damaging chemotherapy had not been received by any trial patient. A FACS Aria II flow cytometer was used to sort live CD3+CD8+ cells that were negative for CD19 and CD56 from thawed PBMCs. Samples were obtained from patients with melanoma enrolled in CheckMate 064, a randomized, open-label phase II trial of sequential checkpoint blockade. Peripheral blood mononuclear cells were collected by leukapheresis, purified with Ficoll-Paque, and frozen in human serum with 10% DMSO. Immediately after sorting, the purity of sorted blood CD3+CD8+ cells was verified to be >98%, after which DNA was extracted.

This record belongs to a study of sequential checkpoint blockade in melanoma (dated by TCRdb to between 2017 and 2020). Regarding the complete study: In a 1:1 randomization, patients received either first-line nivolumab then ipilimumab (arm A) or ipilimumab then nivolumab (arm B). Maintenance nivolumab was given following each of the two trial sequences.

TCRbeta CDR3 regions were immunosequenced from genomic DNA with the immunoSEQ Assay. Before high-throughput sequencing, genomic DNA was amplified using bias-controlled multiplex PCR. The original methods were these. To quantify the absolute abundance of each unique TCRbeta CDR3 region, the sequences were collapsed and filtered. Clonality, defined as 1 minus Pielou's evenness, was calculated using only productive rearrangements. A previously published method was used to identify clones whose frequencies were significantly greater in on-treatment samples than in baseline samples. The source is immuneACCESS, and TCRdb retained only in-frame sequences with V and J called. Part of the clones is not carried over; for the studies checked, unresolved V genes explain less than half of this, and the remainder is unexplained. D and trimming were read from the DNA, whereas the V and J calls and clone size are those reported in that table. Across this sample there are 25,000 to 35,000 clones, with approximately 86% seen only once. The biggest ten clones account for about a sixth of the sample.

CDR1 is given as MGHRA and CDR2 as YSYEKL, both from the germline V gene. The CDR3, cysteine through phenylalanine, is 15 amino acids long. Only the CDR3 portion is preserved as DNA: 45 bases, with reading frame beginning at the first base. V trim: 6 bases; J trim: 3 bases; unmatched bases: 10. What the authors observed across the whole study: Validation of the response-prediction model combining TCR metrics and mutation burden is needed in larger, independent patient cohorts.

This TCR was recovered from a human donor with melanoma. The sequence joins TRBV4-1 to TRBJ2-5, with 7 bases matching TRBD2. The material was CD8+ T cells sorted from blood (inferred from file names), obtained from a patient given nivolumab and ipilimumab in sequence. The CDR3 protein: CASRLRTSLEETQYF. The DNA is TGCGCCAGCAGGCTCCGGACTAGTTTGGAAGAGACCCAGTACTTC.